This T cell receptor (beta chain) was identified in a study of T-cell memory formation after mild COVID-19. Study-level findings and limits: Clones contracting across day 15 to 85 had a balanced CD4/CD8 profile; later expanding clones leaned CD4+. Researchers report contracting CD4+ clones mostly in CM and EM, with CD8+ clones in EMRA.

This CDR3 region has 15 residues. Germline CDR1 and CDR2: MNHEY and SMNVEV (reference sequence). V was cut by 4 bases and J by 8 bases, with 15 bases left in between. Amplification by 5'RACE using constant-segment primers produced TCR alpha and TCR beta cDNA libraries that carried sample barcodes and UMIs. Via MiXCR, TCRdb re-called the 5' RACE reads, giving one row per CDR3 protein. There are 580,000 or so distinct CDR3 sequences in the sample; 15% to 20% occur only once, and about 8.1% lies in the top ten. This clonotype was seen only a few times. Its antigen is unknown. The receptor comes from an adult woman who had mild COVID-19 (a few samples of this study predate the infection). Cell type and time point are not known. Sequencing was performed on PBMCs or a T cell subset sorted from them (not recorded which). The rearrangement uses TRBV27 and TRBJ1-6; D not certain. Here the CDR3 DNA reads TGTGCCAGCAGTTGGGATTCATCGGGGTATTCACCCCTCCACTTT. Translated, it gives CASSWDSSGYSPLHF.